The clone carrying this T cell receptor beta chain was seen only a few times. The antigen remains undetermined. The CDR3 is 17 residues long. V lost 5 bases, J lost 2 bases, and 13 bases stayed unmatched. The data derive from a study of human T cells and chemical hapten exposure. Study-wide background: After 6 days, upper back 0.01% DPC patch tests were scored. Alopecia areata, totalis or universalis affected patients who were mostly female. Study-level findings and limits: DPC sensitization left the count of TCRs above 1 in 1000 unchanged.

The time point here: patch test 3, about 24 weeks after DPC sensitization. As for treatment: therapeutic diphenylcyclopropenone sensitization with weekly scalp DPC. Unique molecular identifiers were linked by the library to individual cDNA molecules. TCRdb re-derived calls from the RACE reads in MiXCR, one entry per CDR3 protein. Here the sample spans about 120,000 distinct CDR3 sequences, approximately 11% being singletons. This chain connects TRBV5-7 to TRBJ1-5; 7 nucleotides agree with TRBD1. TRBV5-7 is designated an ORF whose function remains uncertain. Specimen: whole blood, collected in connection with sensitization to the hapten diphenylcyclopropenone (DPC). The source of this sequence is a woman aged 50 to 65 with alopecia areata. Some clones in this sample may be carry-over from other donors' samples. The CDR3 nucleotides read TGTGCCAGCAGGTCGGGACAGAAATCGATGGGCAATCAGCCCCAGCATTTT. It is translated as CASRSGQKSMGNQPQHF.